Each of the 4 T cell receptor beta chains below was sequenced from the same sample in a study of PD-1 blockade in classical Hodgkin lymphoma. Only in-frame clones appear in the TCRdb table, and some are missing; sequencing was by immunoSEQ multiplex PCR. The sample shows approximately 57,000 clones, around 90% of them seen only once. Patients all relapsed after autologous stem cell transplantation, and there was variation in brentuximab vedotin exposure. The sample here was peripheral blood mononuclear cells (PBMCs), taken before the second cycle of nivolumab. These receptor sequences come from a human donor with classical Hodgkin lymphoma.

This sequence joins TRBV19 and TRBJ1-6; no clear D. V lost 0 bases, J lost 10 bases, and 13 bases lay in between. In germline, CDR1 is LNHDA, CDR2 SQIVND (reference sequence). The CDR3 totals 15 residues. In DNA, the CDR3 is TGTGCCAGTAGTATAGATGCGCGCAGAGGATCACCCCTCCACTTT. Protein sequence: CASSIDARRGSPLHF.

This chain joins TRBV7-8 and TRBJ2-3; 9 bases agree with TRBD2. The germline CDR1 and CDR2 sequences are SGHVS and FQNEAQ. Trimming cost V 1 base and J 0 bases; bases outside gene matches: 8. This CDR3 comprises 18 residues. CDR3 in amino acids: CASSLVLGLAGSTDTQYF. The CDR3 DNA reads as TGTGCCAGCAGCTTAGTGTTGGGGCTAGCGGGGAGCACAGATACGCAGTATTTT.

The genes are TRBV19 and TRBJ1-2; D is undetermined. CDR1 LNHDA and CDR2 SQIVND come from the germline V gene (reference sequence). Trimming pared 7 bases from V and 8 bases from J, leaving 17 bases between. The CDR3 covers 13 residues. This CDR3 reads CASTTPYLEGYTF. As DNA, the CDR3 is TGTGCCAGTACCACACCCTACTTGGAGGGCTACACCTTC.

The genes are TRBV5-1 and TRBJ2-3; TRBD1 matches at 7 bases. Germline trimming cut 4 bases from V and 2 bases from J; bases unmatched to any gene: 7. Germline CDR1 SGHRS, CDR2 YFSETQ. The CDR3 covers 15 residues. The CDR3 region has the DNA TGCGCCAGCAGCCCCGGACAGGCTAACACAGATACGCAGTATTTT. Translating gives CASSPGQANTDTQYF.